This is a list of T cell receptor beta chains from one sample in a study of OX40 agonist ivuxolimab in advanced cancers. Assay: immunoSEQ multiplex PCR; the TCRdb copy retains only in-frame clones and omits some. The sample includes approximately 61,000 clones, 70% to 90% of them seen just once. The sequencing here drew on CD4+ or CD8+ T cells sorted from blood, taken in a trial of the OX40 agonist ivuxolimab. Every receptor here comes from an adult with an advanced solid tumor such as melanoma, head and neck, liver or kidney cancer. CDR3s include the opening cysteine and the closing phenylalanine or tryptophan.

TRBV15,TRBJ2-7,CATSRDRTGSSYEQYF
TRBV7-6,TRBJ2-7,CASSPDSSYEQYF
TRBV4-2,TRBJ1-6,CASSQERSPLHF
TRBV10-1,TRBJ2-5,CASRSGTGTQETQYF
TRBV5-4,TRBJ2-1,CASSPPPRGGSYNEQFF
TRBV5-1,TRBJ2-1,CASSQTSGGLGSGNEQFF
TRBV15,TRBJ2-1,CATSRDFLADWTSGLSEQFF
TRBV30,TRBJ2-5,CAWSVLGGGETQYF
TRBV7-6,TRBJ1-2,CASSLDTRYGYTF
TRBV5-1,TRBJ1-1,CASRPSGVRGTEAFF
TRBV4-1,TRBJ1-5,CASSQPDPSNQPQHF
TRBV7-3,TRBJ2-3,CASSPTSGADTQYF
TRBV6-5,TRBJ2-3,CASSYGSSGVTDTQYF
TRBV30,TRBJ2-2,CAWTLLPGELFF
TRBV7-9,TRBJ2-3,CASSPGGGGADTQYF
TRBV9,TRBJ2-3,CASSGTSGGRYTDTQYF
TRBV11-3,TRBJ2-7,CASSLAGGPEQYF
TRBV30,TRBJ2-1,CAWSTRDEQFF
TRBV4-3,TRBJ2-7,CASSQGGLGTGAPSYEQYF
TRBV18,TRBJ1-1,CASSQGFRDTEAFF
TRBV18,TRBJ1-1,CASSQGQVNTEAFF
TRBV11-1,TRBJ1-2,CASSSTGQGAGYTF
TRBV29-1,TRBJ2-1,CSVEQGNEQFF
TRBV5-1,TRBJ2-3,CASSFPPADTQYF
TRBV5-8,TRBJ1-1,CASSLVRLQGVGTEAFF
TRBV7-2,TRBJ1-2,CASSLGGSYGYTF
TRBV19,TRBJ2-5,CASSIKGRETQYF
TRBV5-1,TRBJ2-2,CASSLSGGPTGELFF
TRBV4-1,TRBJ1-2,CASSHRGRQQGGYTF
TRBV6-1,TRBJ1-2,CASSAQASVRGYTF
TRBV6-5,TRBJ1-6,CASTNRGLRNSPLHF
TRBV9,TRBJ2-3,CASSPEGGLAGGPSTDTQYF
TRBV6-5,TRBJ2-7,CASTRDGVSYEQYF
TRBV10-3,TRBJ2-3,CAISAAGGPPSTDTQYF
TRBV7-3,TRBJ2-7,CASSLTGASYEQYF
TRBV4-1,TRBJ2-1,CASSQGGLGRNEQFF
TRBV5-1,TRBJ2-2,CASSLDGTLRAGELFF
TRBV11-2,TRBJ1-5,CASSLTTGNQPQHF